The sequence of this T cell receptor (beta chain) was determined in a study of shared clonotypes between healthy human individuals. Splitting the CD4+ cells yielded a CD45RA+ naive subset and a CD45RA-negative memory subset. Germline V gives CDR1 ENHRY, CDR2 SYGVKD. The V gene lost 8 bases and the J gene lost 2 bases, with 9 bases spanning the gap. The CDR3 contains 12 residues. Original processing methods: ImmunoSEQ junction-only sequences lacked quality scores, so their filtering differed. Here immunoSEQ multiplex PCR was the method, and the copy in TCRdb shows in-frame clones only, minus some. D and trimming come from the DNA, and the V and J calls and clone size come from that table. The sample has over a million clones; around 97% are singletons. Details on this clone: This CDR3 is also generated by other DNA sequences in the sample.

Material: naive CD4+ T cells sorted from blood. Specified subset: CD45RA+ positively selected. The chain couples TRBV10-3 to TRBJ2-5; no clear D gene. This TCR was sampled from a man in his thirties or forties in good health. CDR3 region: CAISEIQETQYF. Written as DNA, the CDR3 is TGTGCCATCTCGGAAATTCAAGAGACCCAGTACTTC.